This T cell receptor (beta chain) came from a study of blood T cell repertoires in COVID-19. Across the whole study: COVID-19 samples from acute and convalescent phases originated in the United States, Italy and Spain. PBMCs, B-cell-depleted T cells, or T cells were the source of the cDNA or gDNA that made up the material.

Original processing notes: Quantification of nucleated cells was approximated via reference gene primer amplification. TCRdb's table, derived via immunoSEQ multiplex PCR, lists solely in-frame clones and lacks some. V and J calls and clone size are given by that table; D and trimming were obtained from the DNA. The sample has 150,000 to 160,000 clones; 84% are singletons. The ends were cut back, 3 bases at V and 6 bases at J, with 15 bases in the middle. The CDR3 is made up of 15 amino acids. Germline V CDR1 and CDR2: SGHTA, FQGNSA. The gene calls are TRBV7-2 and TRBJ1-5; the D gene is possibly TRBD1 (6 bases). Specimen: peripheral blood. The receptor's source is a woman in her forties or fifties with acute or convalescent COVID-19. CDR3 region: CASSFSQGLRQPQHF. The CDR3 DNA sequence: TGTGCCAGCAGCTTTTCACAGGGTTTACGTCAGCCCCAGCATTTT.